This record covers a single T cell receptor (beta chain). Authors' processing steps: Using reference gene primer amplification, nucleated cell counts were estimated. Assay: immunoSEQ multiplex PCR; the TCRdb copy retains only in-frame clones and omits some. V, J and clone size derive from that table, while D and trimming were established from the DNA sequence. This table has hundreds of thousands of clones, around 90% appearing once. This entry is derived from a study of blood T cell repertoires in COVID-19. Turning to the study itself: Samples came from the United States, Italy and Spain, spanning acute and convalescent COVID-19.

Participant-given clinical history determined each cohort assignment. With 5 bases removed from V and 2 bases from J, the gap between germline ends came to 16 bases. Germline loops: CDR1 LGHDT, CDR2 YNNKEL (reference sequence). The CDR3 is made up of 15 amino acids. This receptor was taken from a young woman with acute COVID-19. The rearrangement joins TRBV3-1 (or the pseudogene TRBV3-2) to TRBJ2-7; perhaps TRBD2 as D (5 bases). The sequencing input was PBMCs or T cells enriched from blood (not recorded which). Written as DNA, the CDR3 is TGTGCCAGCAGCTTTAAATTAGCGTCCCCCTACGAGCAGTACTTC. Protein product: CASSFKLASPYEQYF.